The 30 T cell receptor beta chains reported below all come from one sample, sequenced in a study of shared clonotypes between healthy human individuals. Generated by immunoSEQ multiplex PCR, the TCRdb table keeps only in-frame clones and is missing some. The table has 2 million to 3 million clones, 80% to 95% seen once; the top ten hold 0.36%. The sequencing input was naive CD4+ T cells from PBMCs. Subset specified: CD45RA+ positively selected. The receptors stem from a man younger than 35 in good health. Some clones in this sample may be carry-over from other donors' samples.

The chain links TRBV7-9 to TRBJ2-5; perhaps TRBD2 as D (6 bases). Germline CDR1 reads SEHNR; CDR2 reads FQNEAQ (reference sequence). V was trimmed by 1 base and J by 1 base, leaving 10 bases between them. The CDR3 length is 15 residues. The CDR3 loop reads CASSLGLASQETQYF. CDR3 in DNA: TGTGCCAGCAGCTTAGGCCTAGCGAGCCAAGAGACCCAGTACTTC.

The chain couples TRBV5-1 to TRBJ2-3, with D unresolved. Trimming stripped 1 base from V and 0 bases from J, with 24 bases between. The CDR3 spans 20 residues. Germline V gene sequence: CDR1 SGHRS, CDR2 YFSETQ. CDR3 nucleotides: TGCGCCAGCAGCTTGCGTCCCAGGATCCTACAAAGCCCTAGCACAGATACGCAGTATTTT. Encoded protein: CASSLRPRILQSPSTDTQYF.

J is TRBJ2-3 and V is TRBV19; 9 bases are shared with TRBD2. CDR1 and CDR2 (germline): LNHDA, SQIVND (reference sequence). The J segment lost 6 bases and the V segment lost 5 bases, leaving 6 bases of the junction unmatched. The CDR3 has 14 residues. The CDR3 region is CASSRSGSSDTQYF. CDR3 nucleotide sequence: TGTGCCAGTAGTCGTAGCGGGAGTTCCGATACGCAGTATTTT.

The rearrangement joins TRBV7-8 to TRBJ1-1; the D gene is possibly TRBD1 (5 bases). V lost 0 bases and J 0 bases, leaving 11 bases between the germline ends. The CDR3 is made up of 16 amino acids. Looked up from germline, CDR1 is SGHVS and CDR2 is FQNEAQ. The CDR3 here is CASSLADWGLNTEAFF. DNA of the CDR3: TGTGCCAGCAGCTTAGCTGATTGGGGGTTGAACACTGAAGCTTTCTTT.

In regard to this clone: The sample contains more than one DNA sequence encoding this CDR3. This chain uses TRBV5-1 with TRBJ2-1, with 7 bases lining up with TRBD2. V shed 6 bases and J 1 base; nucleotides not matched to a gene: 4. Germline lookup yields CDR1 SGHRS and CDR2 YFSETQ. CDR3 length: 14 amino acids. The CDR3 is CASTSGGSYNEQFF. The CDR3 DNA sequence: TGCGCCAGCACGTCGGGAGGATCCTACAATGAGCAGTTCTTC.

The V and J genes are TRBV7-2 and TRBJ2-3; the D is unclear. This CDR3 region has 13 residues. The germline V and J ends were trimmed by 1 base and 4 bases, with 6 bases remaining between them. Germline V gives CDR1 SGHTA, CDR2 FQGNSA. The CDR3 bases are TGTGCCAGCAGCTTAGACTACTCAGATACGCAGTATTTT. Protein product: CASSLDYSDTQYF.

This chain uses TRBV9 with TRBJ2-5, with D hard to call. This CDR3 comprises 13 residues. V shed 1 base and J shed 5 bases, with 9 bases lying between them. Per germline, CDR1 SGDLS and CDR2 YYNGEE. CDR3 coding DNA: TGTGCCAGCAGCGTATCAGTTTACGAGACCCAGTACTTC. Amino acids: CASSVSVYETQYF.

The V gene is TRBV12-1, the J gene TRBJ1-5; the table assigns TRBD1, which was not confirmed against the DNA. TRBV12-1 is a recognized pseudogene. The CDR3 length is 18 residues. The CDR3, as DNA: TGTGCCAGCAGCCGTACAGGGACAGGGGATCTGGGCAATCAGCCCCAGCATTTT. Its protein product is CASSRTGTGDLGNQPQHF.

A note on this clone: This same CDR3 is encoded by further DNA sequences in the sample. The V and J genes are TRBV5-1 and TRBJ2-7, with TRBD2 matching 9 bases. Trimming removed 3 bases from V and 2 bases from J; junction bases left unmatched: 6. The CDR3 has 15 residues. CDR1 SGHRS and CDR2 YFSETQ come from the germline V gene. The CDR3, as DNA: TGCGCCAGCAGCTACAGGCTAGCGGGGACCTACGAGCAGTACTTC. Protein sequence: CASSYRLAGTYEQYF.

This chain joins TRBV28 and TRBJ1-2; no firm D call. Between the trimmed V and J ends, which lost 5 bases and 4 bases, there was a span of 14 bases. Germline lookup yields CDR1 MDHEN and CDR2 SYDVKM. The CDR3 is 14 residues long. The CDR3 DNA reads as TGTGCCAGCAGTCCCTCGGACGGATTCTATGGCTACACCTTC. Translated, it gives CASSPSDGFYGYTF.

The chain employs TRBV29-1 and TRBJ1-2, with D hard to call. Germline-derived CDR1 and CDR2 are SQVTM and ANQGSEA. Between the trimmed V and J ends, which lost 6 bases and 4 bases, there was a span of 12 bases. There are 12 residues in the CDR3. The CDR3: CSVSVQSYGYTF. CDR3 coding DNA: TGCAGCGTCAGCGTACAGTCCTATGGCTACACCTTC.

The chain uses TRBV2 and TRBJ2-5, with TRBD1 matching over 7 bases. With 7 bases clipped from V and 5 bases from J, the junction kept 7 bases outside the gene matches. The CDR3 runs 13 residues. Germline V CDR1 and CDR2: SNHLY, FYNNEI. As DNA, the CDR3 is TGTGCCAGCAATCCCATCAGGGGGGAGACCCAGTACTTC. Translated, it gives CASNPIRGETQYF.

The genes are TRBV7-9 and TRBJ2-1, with 11 positions matching TRBD2. J was trimmed by 9 bases and V by 3 bases; bases with no gene match: 13. The CDR3 has 17 amino acids. Germline CDR1 reads SEHNR; CDR2 reads FQNEAQ (reference sequence). In DNA form, the CDR3 reads TGTGCCAGCAGCTTCTTTCGGCTAGCGGGAGGAGGGGGTGAGCAGTTCTTC. This translates into CASSFFRLAGGGGEQFF.

V is TRBV4-1 and J is TRBJ2-1; a weak D match, TRBD2 (6 bases). V was shortened by 3 bases and J by 13 bases, with 25 bases between the two germline ends. The CDR3 extends over 16 amino acids. The germline V gene has CDR1 MGHRA and CDR2 YSYEKL. The CDR3 nucleotides read TGCGCCAGCAGCCAGACGCCCCCTCGAAGGGGACTGGACCAGTTCTTC. Translating gives CASSQTPPRRGLDQFF.

The chain recombines TRBV5-1 with TRBJ2-7; D gene ambiguous. This CDR3 is 12 amino acids long. Germline CDR1 and CDR2: SGHRS and YFSETQ. V dropped 4 bases and J dropped 7 bases, with 12 bases sitting between them. The CDR3 DNA is TGCGCCAGCAGCCCCGAATCCGGGGAGCAGTACTTC. Its translation is CASSPESGEQYF.

The chain couples TRBV5-5 to TRBJ2-7; 9 nucleotides match TRBD1. The V gene's germline CDR1 is SGHKS and CDR2 YYEKEE (reference sequence). This CDR3 has 16 residues. V lost 4 bases and J lost 7; bases outside the gene matches: 15. The CDR3 sequence: CASSAFPQGALEEQYF. CDR3 DNA: TGTGCCAGCAGCGCGTTTCCACAGGGGGCGTTGGAGGAGCAGTACTTC.

In regard to this clone: Other DNA sequences in the same sample also yield this CDR3. The chain employs TRBV29-1 and TRBJ2-7; tentatively, D is TRBD1 (5 bases). The CDR3 is 11 residues long. Germline CDR1 SQVTM, CDR2 ANQGSEA. V was trimmed by 5 bases and J by 2 bases, leaving 7 bases between them. DNA of the CDR3: TGCAGCGTTCAGGGTACCTACGAGCAGTACTTC. Its translation: CSVQGTYEQYF.

The chain combines TRBV18 with TRBJ1-2; no clear D. This CDR3 has 13 residues. The V gene lost 5 bases and the J gene lost 7 bases, with 14 bases spanning the gap. Per the germline V gene, CDR1 is KGHSH and CDR2 is LQKENI. In DNA, the CDR3 is TGTGCCAGCTCAGGCAGTGCAGGCGGTGGCTACACCTTC. It codes for CASSGSAGGGYTF.

The chain employs TRBV5-1 and TRBJ2-7; TRBD2 aligns across 8 bases. Germline V gene sequence: CDR1 SGHRS, CDR2 YFSETQ. Losses at the gene ends were 2 bases for V and 1 base for J; bases not matched to a gene: 5. This CDR3 is built from 15 residues. DNA for the CDR3: TGCGCCAGCAGCTTCGTCTCTAGCGGGTCCTACGAGCAGTACTTC. This gives the protein CASSFVSSGSYEQYF.

This clone was seen once. Other DNA sequences in this specimen translate into the identical CDR3. The V gene is TRBV6-5, the J gene TRBJ2-3; 10 bases align to TRBD1. V lost 0 bases, J lost 4 bases, and 1 base stayed unmatched. Germline V gives CDR1 MNHEY, CDR2 SVGAGI. This CDR3 has 15 residues. The CDR3 DNA sequence: TGTGCCAGCAGTTACTCTGGACAGGGGGCAGATACGCAGTATTTT. Its protein is CASSYSGQGADTQYF.

As to this clone: At the DNA level, this CDR3 is encoded by other sequences in the same sample as well. The V call is TRBV28, the J call TRBJ2-7; D might be TRBD2 (5 bases). There are 11 residues in the CDR3. Germline V gives CDR1 MDHEN, CDR2 SYDVKM. Trimming took 5 bases from V and 7 from J, leaving 9 bases between them. CDR3: CASSLRGEQYF. CDR3 DNA sequence: TGTGCCAGCAGTCTCCGAGGGGAGCAGTACTTC.

J is TRBJ1-1 and V is TRBV5-1; 9 positions agree with TRBD1. The CDR3 consists of 14 residues. The germline gives CDR1 SGHRS, CDR2 YFSETQ. With 4 bases clipped from V and 5 bases from J, the junction kept 6 bases outside the gene matches. The CDR3 protein is CASSIGQGKTEAFF. Written as DNA, the CDR3 is TGCGCCAGCAGCATCGGACAGGGGAAAACTGAAGCTTTCTTT.

This chain uses TRBV6-5 with TRBJ1-5; TRBD1 might be the D (5 bases). CDR1 and CDR2 (germline): MNHEY, SVGAGI. V was cut by 4 bases and J by 7 bases, with 14 bases left in between. This CDR3 comprises 14 residues. CDR3 sequence: CASSSVKGWQPQHF. For the CDR3, the DNA is TGTGCCAGCAGTTCGGTAAAGGGGTGGCAGCCCCAGCATTTT.

This clone was observed once. The chain combines TRBV11-2 with TRBJ2-2; 15 nucleotides line up with TRBD2. Trimming removed 5 bases from V and 3 bases from J; junction bases left unmatched: 7. Germline V gives CDR1 SGHAT, CDR2 FQNNGV. The CDR3 totals 18 residues. Here the CDR3 reads CASSPRTSGRAHTGELFF. The CDR3 nucleotides read TGTGCCAGCAGCCCGAGGACTAGCGGGAGGGCCCACACCGGGGAGCTGTTTTTT. The whole variable domain, remainder taken from reference TRBV11-2 and TRBJ2-2, is EAGVAQSPRYKIIEKRQSVAFWCNPISGHATLYWYQQILGQGPKLLIQFQNNGVVDDSQLPKDRFSAERLKGVDSTLKIQPAKLEDSAVYLCASSPRTSGRAHTGELFFGEGSRLTVL.

CDR3 amino acids: CASSTGTSFADTQYF. The CDR3 coding sequence is TGCGCCAGCAGCACCGGGACTAGCTTTGCAGATACGCAGTATTTT. The V call is TRBV5-1, the J call TRBJ2-3, with 9 bases fitting TRBD2. The germline V gene has CDR1 SGHRS and CDR2 YFSETQ. This CDR3 comprises 15 residues. The V and J ends lost 4 bases and 4 bases, in that order; junction bases with no gene match: 7.

Details on this clone: The identical CDR3 is also encoded by other nucleotide sequences in the sample. The chain is built from TRBV5-1 and TRBJ1-1, with D tentatively TRBD1 (5 bases). The V gene's germline CDR1 is SGHRS and CDR2 YFSETQ. Trimming pared 0 bases from V and 4 bases from J, leaving 13 bases between. This CDR3 has 15 amino acids. CDR3 bases: TGCGCCAGCAGCTTGGGTTCGGGGGGTGGCACTGAAGCTTTCTTT. Translated, it gives CASSLGSGGGTEAFF.

V usage is TRBV9 and J usage is TRBJ2-7; D gene unclear. The V end lost 1 base, the J end lost 3 bases, and 17 bases lay between the germline ends. CDR1 and CDR2 (germline): SGDLS, YYNGEE. The length of the CDR3 is 16 residues. The CDR3 sequence is CASSVSPSANFYEQYF. Written as DNA, the CDR3 is TGTGCCAGCAGCGTATCCCCCTCGGCTAACTTCTACGAGCAGTACTTC.

This chain joins TRBV4-1 and TRBJ1-4; 9 bases align to TRBD1. The CDR3 is made up of 15 amino acids. CDR1 and CDR2 (germline): MGHRA, YSYEKL. V dropped 1 base and J dropped 13; count of bases not matched to a gene: 10. CDR3 DNA sequence: TGCGCCAGCAGCCAAGGAACAGGGGGCGGTAGGAGACTGTTTTTT. The encoded protein is CASSQGTGGGRRLFF.

The J gene is TRBJ2-5, the V gene TRBV11-2; 7 bases line up with TRBD1. Germline CDR1 reads SGHAT; CDR2 reads FQNNGV. The CDR3 spans 15 residues. After removal of 2 bases from V and 2 bases from J, the junction contained 5 bases not matched to a gene. This CDR3 is CASSLRTGPQETQYF. The DNA for the CDR3 is TGTGCCAGCAGCTTACGGACAGGACCACAAGAGACCCAGTACTTC.

As DNA, the CDR3 is TGTGCCAGCATCGCTACGAGCCCCAGTAATTCACTGTTTTTT. Its protein product is CASIATSPSNSLFF. The genes are TRBV2 and TRBJ1-4; no clear D. This CDR3 region has 14 residues. V lost 7 bases to trimming and J lost 13 bases, with 22 bases between them. Germline V gene sequence: CDR1 SNHLY, CDR2 FYNNEI. Based on the CDR3 plus reference TRBV2 and TRBJ1-4, the full variable domain is EPEVTQTPSHQVTQMGQEVILRCVPISNHLYFYWYRQILGQKVEFLVSFYNNEISEKSEIFDDQFSVERPDGSNFTLKIRSTKLEDSAMYFCASIATSPSNSLFFGSGTQLSVL.